The subject of this entry is one TCR beta chain. What it binds is not known. This specimen belongs to a study of cytomegalovirus exposure and HLA in healthy donors. It was with 60 Vbeta and 13 Jbeta primers that the PCR ran. Only in-frame clones appear in the TCRdb table, and some are missing; sequencing was by immunoSEQ multiplex PCR. The sample has around 160,000 clones, 70% to 80% seen once. V was pared by 3 bases and J by 4 bases, with 5 bases of the junction left unmatched. Germline V gene lookup returns CDR1 LGHNA and CDR2 YNFKEQ. This CDR3 comprises 16 residues. Nominally healthy donors provided the samples, though records likely missed some immune exposures. Study results and limitations: Later analysis identified several of the most significant clusters that appeared linked to common viral pathogens.

Sequencing used PBMCs. This sequence originates from a man between 18 and 35 years old in good health and CMV-seropositive. The J gene is TRBJ2-2, the V gene TRBV4-2, with 10 bases identical to TRBD2. The CDR3 region is CASSQDSGRATGELFF. CDR3 bases: TGTGCCAGCAGCCAGGACAGCGGGAGGGCCACCGGGGAGCTGTTTTTT.